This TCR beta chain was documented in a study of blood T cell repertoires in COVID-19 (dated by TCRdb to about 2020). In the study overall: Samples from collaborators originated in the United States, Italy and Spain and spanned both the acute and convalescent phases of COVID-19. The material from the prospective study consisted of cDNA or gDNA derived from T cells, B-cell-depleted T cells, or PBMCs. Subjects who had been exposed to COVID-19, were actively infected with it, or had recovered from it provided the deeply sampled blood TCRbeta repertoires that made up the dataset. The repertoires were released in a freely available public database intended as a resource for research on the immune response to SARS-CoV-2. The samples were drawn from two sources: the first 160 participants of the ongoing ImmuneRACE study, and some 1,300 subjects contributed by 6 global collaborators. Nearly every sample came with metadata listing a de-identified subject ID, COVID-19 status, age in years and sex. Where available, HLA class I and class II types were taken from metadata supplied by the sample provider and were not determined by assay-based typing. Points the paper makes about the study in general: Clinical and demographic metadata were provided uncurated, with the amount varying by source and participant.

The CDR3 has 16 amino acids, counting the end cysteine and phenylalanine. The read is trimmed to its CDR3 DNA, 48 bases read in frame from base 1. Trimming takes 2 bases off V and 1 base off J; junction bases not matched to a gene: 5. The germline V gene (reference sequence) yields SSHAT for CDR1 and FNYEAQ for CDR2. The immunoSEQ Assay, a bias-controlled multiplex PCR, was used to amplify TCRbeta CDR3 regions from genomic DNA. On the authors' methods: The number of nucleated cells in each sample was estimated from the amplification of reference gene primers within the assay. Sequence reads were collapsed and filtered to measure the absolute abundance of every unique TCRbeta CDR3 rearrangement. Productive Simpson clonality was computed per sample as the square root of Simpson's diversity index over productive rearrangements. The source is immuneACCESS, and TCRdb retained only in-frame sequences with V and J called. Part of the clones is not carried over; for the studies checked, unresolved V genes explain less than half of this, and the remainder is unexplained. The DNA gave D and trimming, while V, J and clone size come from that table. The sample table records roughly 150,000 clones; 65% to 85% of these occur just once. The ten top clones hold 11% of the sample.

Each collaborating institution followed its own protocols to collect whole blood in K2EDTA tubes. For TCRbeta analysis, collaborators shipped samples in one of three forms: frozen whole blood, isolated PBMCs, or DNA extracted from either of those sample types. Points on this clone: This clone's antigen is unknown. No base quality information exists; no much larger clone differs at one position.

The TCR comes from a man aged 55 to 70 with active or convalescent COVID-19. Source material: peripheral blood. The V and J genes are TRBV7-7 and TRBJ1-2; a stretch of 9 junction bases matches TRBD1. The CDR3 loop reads CASSLTRQGGNYGYTF. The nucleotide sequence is TGTGCCAGCAGCTTAACAAGACAGGGGGGTAACTATGGCTACACCTTC.